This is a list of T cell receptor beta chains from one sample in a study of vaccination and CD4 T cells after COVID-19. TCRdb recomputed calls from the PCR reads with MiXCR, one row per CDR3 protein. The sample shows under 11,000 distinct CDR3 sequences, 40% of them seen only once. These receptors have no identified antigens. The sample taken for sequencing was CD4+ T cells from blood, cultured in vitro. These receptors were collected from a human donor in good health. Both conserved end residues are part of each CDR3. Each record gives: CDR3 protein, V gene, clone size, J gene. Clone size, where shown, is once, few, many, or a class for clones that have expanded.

CDR3aa: CASSQGGASGLYEQYF
v_gene: TRBV7-2
abundance: NA
j_gene: TRBJ2-7

CDR3aa: CASSPGTYYGYTF
v_gene: TRBV7-3
abundance: NA
j_gene: TRBJ1-2

CDR3aa: CASSPTGGGYGYTF
v_gene: TRBV6-4
abundance: few
j_gene: TRBJ1-2

CDR3aa: CSANSGPPGQPQHF
v_gene: TRBV20-1
abundance: NA
j_gene: TRBJ1-5

CDR3aa: CASSPRREYNEQFF
v_gene: TRBV6-2/TRBV6-3
abundance: NA
j_gene: TRBJ2-1

CDR3aa: CASSAAGTGSRYEQYF
v_gene: TRBV7-9
abundance: NA
j_gene: TRBJ2-7

CDR3aa: CATWGGQPYGLYEQYF
v_gene: TRBV28
abundance: few
j_gene: TRBJ2-7

CDR3aa: CSASGIAGSSYEQYF
v_gene: TRBV20-1
abundance: NA
j_gene: TRBJ2-7

CDR3aa: CASSKVGTDTQYF
v_gene: TRBV21-1
abundance: NA
j_gene: TRBJ2-3

CDR3aa: CASSPSGEQYF
v_gene: TRBV6-1
abundance: NA
j_gene: TRBJ2-7

CDR3aa: CSVEDWSTDTQYF
v_gene: TRBV29-1
abundance: NA
j_gene: TRBJ2-3

CDR3aa: CSAREKGLPGGELFF
v_gene: TRBV20-1
abundance: NA
j_gene: TRBJ2-2

CDR3aa: CASSSTGVPLGELFF
v_gene: TRBV7-9
abundance: NA
j_gene: TRBJ2-2

CDR3aa: CASSYNIPGLLDEQFF
v_gene: TRBV7-2
abundance: NA
j_gene: TRBJ2-1

CDR3aa: CASRSGTGSNQPQHF
v_gene: TRBV28
abundance: few
j_gene: TRBJ1-5

CDR3aa: CASSVTETGELFF
v_gene: TRBV7-3
abundance: few
j_gene: TRBJ2-2

CDR3aa: CSARHSYNEQFF
v_gene: TRBV20-1
abundance: NA
j_gene: TRBJ2-1

CDR3aa: CASRRGLAGGADTQYF
v_gene: TRBV27
abundance: NA
j_gene: TRBJ2-3

CDR3aa: CASSVLTGNTEAFF
v_gene: TRBV9
abundance: NA
j_gene: TRBJ1-1

CDR3aa: CASSGGGGGRWETQYF
v_gene: TRBV2
abundance: NA
j_gene: TRBJ2-5

CDR3aa: CASSRGQGRTEAFF
v_gene: TRBV6-1
abundance: NA
j_gene: TRBJ1-1

CDR3aa: CASSLTENAEAFF
v_gene: TRBV7-3
abundance: NA
j_gene: TRBJ1-1

CDR3aa: CASSRTAATDTQYF
v_gene: TRBV6-1
abundance: NA
j_gene: TRBJ2-3

CDR3aa: CSARLAGGPGEQYF
v_gene: TRBV20-1
abundance: few
j_gene: TRBJ2-7

CDR3aa: CASSLIRVNTEAFF
v_gene: TRBV7-8
abundance: NA
j_gene: TRBJ1-1

CDR3aa: CSATGLATYNEQFF
v_gene: TRBV20-1
abundance: few
j_gene: TRBJ2-1

CDR3aa: CAWSRGNYGYTF
v_gene: TRBV30
abundance: NA
j_gene: TRBJ1-2

CDR3aa: CATSGRLAGDRNEQFF
v_gene: TRBV15
abundance: NA
j_gene: TRBJ2-1

CDR3aa: CASSLVNSGGGETQYF
v_gene: TRBV5-1
abundance: NA
j_gene: TRBJ2-5

CDR3aa: CASSYSLGNTQYF
v_gene: TRBV6-2/TRBV6-3
abundance: NA
j_gene: TRBJ2-3

CDR3aa: CATSDPGTASGEQYF
v_gene: TRBV24-1
abundance: NA
j_gene: TRBJ2-7

CDR3aa: CASSYPRDFSYEQYF
v_gene: TRBV6-5
abundance: NA
j_gene: TRBJ2-7

CDR3aa: CALGEPGQGTYGYTF
v_gene: TRBV10-3
abundance: NA
j_gene: TRBJ1-2

CDR3aa: CASSLAGDRGYQPQHF
v_gene: TRBV5-5
abundance: NA
j_gene: TRBJ1-5

CDR3aa: CSARDPGEAYGYTF
v_gene: TRBV20-1
abundance: few
j_gene: TRBJ1-2

CDR3aa: CSATTSSGRPDTQYF
v_gene: TRBV20-1
abundance: few
j_gene: TRBJ2-3

CDR3aa: CASSGSYEQYF
v_gene: TRBV7-8
abundance: few
j_gene: TRBJ2-7

CDR3aa: CASRLDSTSYNEQFF
v_gene: TRBV27
abundance: NA
j_gene: TRBJ2-1

CDR3aa: CASSLRPSGRADTQYF
v_gene: TRBV28
abundance: NA
j_gene: TRBJ2-3

CDR3aa: CSARDRKVRPYGYTF
v_gene: TRBV20-1
abundance: NA
j_gene: TRBJ1-2

CDR3aa: CASRQGLGEKLFF
v_gene: TRBV28
abundance: NA
j_gene: TRBJ1-4

CDR3aa: CASRPQAVHSPLHF
v_gene: TRBV6-2/TRBV6-3
abundance: NA
j_gene: TRBJ1-6

CDR3aa: CASSLFPRTSDYEQYF
v_gene: TRBV7-3
abundance: NA
j_gene: TRBJ2-7

CDR3aa: CSAAPGTRQETQYF
v_gene: TRBV20-1
abundance: NA
j_gene: TRBJ2-5

CDR3aa: CAGRLHPSGYYNEQFF
v_gene: TRBV6-1
abundance: NA
j_gene: TRBJ2-1

CDR3aa: CASSRAETNTEAFF
v_gene: TRBV7-8
abundance: once
j_gene: TRBJ1-1

CDR3aa: CASSTRGGSNQPQHF
v_gene: TRBV6-2/TRBV6-3
abundance: NA
j_gene: TRBJ1-5

CDR3aa: CASSGRGVPGETQYF
v_gene: TRBV25-1
abundance: few
j_gene: TRBJ2-5

CDR3aa: CASSKEGGAEQPQHF
v_gene: TRBV21-1
abundance: few
j_gene: TRBJ1-5

CDR3aa: CASSGQGHTDTQYF
v_gene: TRBV6-1
abundance: NA
j_gene: TRBJ2-3

CDR3aa: CSARDPRLAGGSLYNEQFF
v_gene: TRBV20-1
abundance: NA
j_gene: TRBJ2-1

CDR3aa: CASSVRESAKNIQYF
v_gene: TRBV7-2
abundance: NA
j_gene: TRBJ2-4

CDR3aa: CAISRNDGGSGNTIYF
v_gene: TRBV10-3
abundance: NA
j_gene: TRBJ1-3

CDR3aa: CASSSKTYRALYGYTF
v_gene: TRBV19
abundance: NA
j_gene: TRBJ1-2

CDR3aa: CASSSTGLAGGPYEQYF
v_gene: TRBV28
abundance: NA
j_gene: TRBJ2-7

CDR3aa: CASSHLAGEAYNEQFF
v_gene: TRBV4-2
abundance: NA
j_gene: TRBJ2-1

CDR3aa: CSAGNRAGASDEQFF
v_gene: TRBV20-1
abundance: NA
j_gene: TRBJ2-1

CDR3aa: CASSFFDRYQPQHF
v_gene: TRBV28
abundance: few
j_gene: TRBJ1-5

CDR3aa: CAIQGGDFNQPQHF
v_gene: TRBV24-1
abundance: few
j_gene: TRBJ1-5